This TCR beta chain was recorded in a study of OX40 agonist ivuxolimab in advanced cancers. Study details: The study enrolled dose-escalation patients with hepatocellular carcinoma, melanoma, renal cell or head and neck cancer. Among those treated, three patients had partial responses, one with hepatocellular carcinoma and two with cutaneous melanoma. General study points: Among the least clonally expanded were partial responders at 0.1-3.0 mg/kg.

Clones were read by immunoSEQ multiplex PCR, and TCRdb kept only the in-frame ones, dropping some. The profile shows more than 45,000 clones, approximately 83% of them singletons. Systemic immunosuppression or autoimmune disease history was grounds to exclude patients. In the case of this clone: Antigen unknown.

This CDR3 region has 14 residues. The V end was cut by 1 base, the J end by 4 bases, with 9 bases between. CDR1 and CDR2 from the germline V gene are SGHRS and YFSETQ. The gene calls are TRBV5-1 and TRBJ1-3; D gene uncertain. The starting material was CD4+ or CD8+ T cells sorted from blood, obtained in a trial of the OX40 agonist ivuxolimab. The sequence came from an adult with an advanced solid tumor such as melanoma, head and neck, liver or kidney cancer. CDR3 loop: CASSLSVSGNTIYF. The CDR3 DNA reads TGCGCCAGCAGCTTGTCTGTTTCGGGAAACACCATATATTTT.